This TCR beta chain stems from a study of shared clonotypes between healthy human individuals. As originally analysed: ImmunoSEQ output lacked quality scores and full-length reads, limiting matched filtering. Generated by immunoSEQ multiplex PCR, the TCRdb table keeps only in-frame clones and is missing some. The V and J calls and the clone size are those of that table, but D and trimming were determined from the DNA. The data contain 1.6 million or so clones, more than 95% of them seen just once; the ten biggest clones take up 0.95% to 1.5%. The CDR3 runs 16 residues. CDR1 SEHNR and CDR2 FQNEAQ come from the germline V gene (reference sequence). V was clipped by 5 bases and J by 4 bases, with 20 bases between them.

This rearrangement joins TRBV7-9 to TRBJ1-1; D perhaps matches TRBD1 (5 bases). The receptor's source is a young man in good health. The sequenced material came from naive CD4+ T cells sorted from blood. Sample subset: CD45RA+ positively selected. CDR3 nucleotide sequence: TGTGCCAGCAGCCCCCCGGTAGGCAGGGTTGGCACTGAAGCTTTCTTT. Its protein product is CASSPPVGRVGTEAFF.